One and the same sample provided the 32 T cell receptor beta chains below, sequenced in a study of shared clonotypes between healthy human individuals. Some clones are missing from TCRdb's copy, which holds only in-frame ones; the method was immunoSEQ multiplex PCR. The sample carries some 2.1 million clones, around 95% recorded once. The sample comprised naive CD4+ T cells sorted from blood. Described subset: CD45RA+ positively selected. These receptors all come from a man between 18 and 35 years old in good health.

About this clone: Other nucleotide sequences in the sample specify the same CDR3. The chain couples TRBV7-2 to TRBJ1-1; a possible D gene is TRBD1 (5 bases). Germline V gives CDR1 SGHTA, CDR2 FQGNSA. There are 13 residues in the CDR3. Trimming pared 4 bases from V and 1 base from J, leaving 7 bases between. The CDR3 DNA is TGTGCCAGCAGCTCGGGACCGAACACTGAAGCTTTCTTT. It codes for CASSSGPNTEAFF.

The gene calls are TRBV18 and TRBJ1-5, with D possibly being TRBD1 (5 bases). Trimming removed 5 bases from V and 4 bases from J, with 12 bases in between. The CDR3 runs to 14 residues. CDR1 is KGHSH and CDR2 is LQKENI in the germline V gene. The CDR3 protein is CASSSSSGNQPQHF. In DNA, the CDR3 is TGTGCCAGCTCATCATCCTCAGGGAATCAGCCCCAGCATTTT.

As regards this clone: This sample includes further DNA sequences coding for the same CDR3. The chain has TRBV4-1 and TRBJ1-5; D is ambiguous. CDR1 MGHRA and CDR2 YSYEKL come from the germline V gene. Trimming pared 0 bases from V and 2 bases from J, leaving 5 bases between. The length of the CDR3 is 14 residues. For the CDR3, the DNA is TGCGCCAGCAGCCAAGATCCTGGCAATCAGCCCCAGCATTTT. It yields the protein CASSQDPGNQPQHF.

The genes are TRBV11-2 and TRBJ2-7; 7 nucleotides align to TRBD1. With 5 bases clipped from V and 1 base from J, the junction kept 8 bases outside the gene matches. Germline CDR1 SGHAT, CDR2 FQNNGV. CDR3 length: 15 amino acids. The CDR3 loop reads CASSEGQRSSYEQYF. DNA of the CDR3: TGTGCCAGCAGCGAGGGACAGAGGAGTTCCTACGAGCAGTACTTC.

The chain joins TRBV5-1 to TRBJ2-7; TRBD1 or TRBD2 may be the D gene (5 bases each). Germline V lookup: CDR1 SGHRS, CDR2 YFSETQ. The CDR3 is 14 residues long. V dropped 4 bases and J dropped 1 base, with 12 bases sitting between them. CDR3 sequence (DNA): TGCGCCAGCAGCATGGGGGACCGGTCCTACGAGCAGTACTTC. Residues: CASSMGDRSYEQYF.

This clone was detected only once. At the DNA level, this CDR3 is encoded by other sequences in the same sample as well. The chain couples TRBV18 to TRBJ2-5, with 7 bases that match TRBD1. The V and J ends lost 5 bases and 3 bases, in that order; junction bases with no gene match: 3. The CDR3 loop spans 13 amino acids. From germline, CDR1 is KGHSH and CDR2 LQKENI. CDR3 sequence: CASSRGQEETQYF. In DNA, the CDR3 is TGTGCCAGCTCAAGGGGGCAAGAAGAGACCCAGTACTTC.

On this clone: This sample includes further DNA sequences coding for the same CDR3. The gene calls are TRBV10-3 and TRBJ2-3; D gene unclear. V gave up 6 bases and J gave up 4 bases, with 5 bases separating them. This CDR3 has 11 amino acids. CDR1 ENHRY and CDR2 SYGVKD come from the germline V gene. The CDR3 DNA sequence: TGTGCCATCAGCGAATCAGATACGCAGTATTTT. This encodes CAISESDTQYF.

The chain carries TRBV5-1 and TRBJ1-1; D unclear. In germline, CDR1 is SGHRS, CDR2 YFSETQ. V lost 8 bases, J lost 1 base, and 12 bases lay in between. The CDR3 has 13 residues. CDR3 sequence reads: CARSHRGNTEAFF. The DNA for the CDR3 is TGCGCCAGATCCCACCGGGGGAACACTGAAGCTTTCTTT.

The table lists this clone with a count of one. The chain combines TRBV18 with TRBJ1-6; unclear D gene. V lost 2 bases and J 7 bases, leaving 12 bases between the germline ends. This CDR3 contains 15 residues. Germline lookup yields CDR1 KGHSH and CDR2 LQKENI. The CDR3 loop reads CASSPNMERNSPLHF. For the CDR3, the DNA is TGTGCCAGCTCACCAAACATGGAGCGAAATTCACCCCTCCACTTT.

Notes on this clone: In the same sample, other DNA sequences code for this CDR3. The genes are TRBV18 and TRBJ1-6, with D unresolved. V was trimmed by 1 base and J by 4 bases, leaving 8 bases between them. The CDR3 is 15 residues long. Germline V gene data show CDR1 as KGHSH and CDR2 as LQKENI. The CDR3 DNA follows: TGTGCCAGCTCACCACTCGGGGATTATAATTCACCCCTCCACTTT. Its protein product is CASSPLGDYNSPLHF. The full variable domain, its missing parts supplied by reference TRBV18 and TRBJ1-6, is NAGVMQNPRHLVRRRGQEARLRCSPMKGHSHVYWYRQLPEEGLKFMVYLQKENIIDESGMPKERFSAEFPKEGPSILRIQQVVRGDSAAYFCASSPLGDYNSPLHFGNGTRLTVT.

The rearrangement links TRBV27 to TRBJ2-2, with TRBD1 identical over 7 bases. V shed 0 bases, J shed 4 bases, and the junction held 2 bases outside the gene matches. CDR1 and CDR2 (germline): MNHEY, SMNVEV (reference sequence). The CDR3 runs 15 residues. In DNA form, the CDR3 reads TGTGCCAGCAGTTTATCAGGGGGCGTCACCGGGGAGCTGTTTTTT. Amino acids: CASSLSGGVTGELFF.

The chain links TRBV7-2 to TRBJ2-7; D ambiguous. The germline V gene encodes CDR1 SGHTA and CDR2 FQGNSA. This CDR3 has 15 amino acids. With 4 bases removed from V and 0 bases from J, the gap between germline ends came to 13 bases. DNA of the CDR3: TGTGCCAGCAGCTCCCCGACAAAGAGCTCCTACGAGCAGTACTTC. Translation: CASSSPTKSSYEQYF.

The gene calls are TRBV5-1 and TRBJ1-1, with D maybe TRBD1 (6 bases). Germline V gene lookup returns CDR1 SGHRS and CDR2 YFSETQ. Trimming shortened V by 5 bases and J by 1 base, and 18 bases separated the two germline ends. This CDR3 comprises 16 residues. Here the CDR3 reads CASSSARTAGNTEAFF. In DNA form, the CDR3 reads TGCGCCAGCAGTTCCGCCCGGACAGCGGGGAACACTGAAGCTTTCTTT.

V usage is TRBV10-2 and J usage is TRBJ1-6; perhaps TRBD1 as D (6 bases). The V and J ends lost 2 bases and 5 bases respectively, with 13 bases between them. Per the germline V gene, CDR1 is WSHSY and CDR2 is SAAADI. The CDR3 is 16 residues long. For the CDR3, the DNA is TGCGCCAGCAGTGAGCCCGGGACATTTAATAATTCACCCCTCCACTTT. It specifies CASSEPGTFNNSPLHF.

The V gene is TRBV27, the J gene TRBJ1-6, with 7 bases aligning to TRBD1. The CDR3 loop spans 15 amino acids. CDR1 and CDR2 (germline): MNHEY, SMNVEV (reference sequence). V shed 5 bases and J 6 bases; nucleotides not matched to a gene: 7. The CDR3 DNA sequence: TGTGCCAGCAGTCTTGGGACAGCTTTTAATTCACCCCTCCACTTT. Protein: CASSLGTAFNSPLHF.

This chain links TRBV15 with TRBJ1-3; D not certain. From germline, CDR1 is LNHNV and CDR2 YYDKDF (reference sequence). Trimming removed 5 bases at V and 1 base at J, with 12 bases between. The CDR3 runs 15 residues. CDR3 residues: CATSRTGISGNTIYF. CDR3 bases: TGTGCCACCAGCCGAACGGGTATATCTGGAAACACCATATATTTT.

V and J are TRBV5-4 and TRBJ2-7; D not resolved. CDR1 and CDR2 (germline): SGHNT, YYREEE (reference sequence). The CDR3 loop spans 15 amino acids. V was pared by 4 bases and J by 1 base, with 15 bases between. This CDR3 reads CASSRLDGLSYEQYF. The DNA of the CDR3 is TGTGCCAGCAGCCGCCTTGACGGTCTGTCCTACGAGCAGTACTTC.

This chain uses TRBV27 with TRBJ2-7; 11 bases line up with TRBD1. The CDR3 totals 16 residues. The germline V gene encodes CDR1 MNHEY and CDR2 SMNVEV (reference sequence). Trimming removed 6 bases from V and 3 bases from J; junction bases left unmatched: 10. CDR3 in amino acids: CASRGGQGQGGYEQYF. For the CDR3, the DNA is TGTGCCAGCAGGGGAGGGCAGGGACAGGGGGGCTACGAGCAGTACTTC.

The V call is TRBV4-2, the J call TRBJ2-5; 10 positions match TRBD2. The germline gives CDR1 LGHNA, CDR2 YNFKEQ. The CDR3 totals 16 residues. V gave up 3 bases and J gave up 5 bases; unmatched junction bases: 9. This chain's CDR3 is CASSHPGLAGDETQYF. CDR3 nucleotide sequence: TGTGCCAGCAGCCATCCGGGGCTAGCGGGGGATGAGACCCAGTACTTC.

This clone appeared once. This chain uses TRBV9 with TRBJ2-7; TRBD1 might be the D (5 bases). CDR3 size: 13 residues. Germline CDR1 SGDLS, CDR2 YYNGEE. With 0 bases removed from V and 6 bases from J, the gap between germline ends came to 10 bases. The CDR3 bases are TGTGCCAGCAGCGTAGTAGCAGGGCGCGAGCAGTACTTC. Translating it yields CASSVVAGREQYF.

V and J are TRBV12-5 and TRBJ2-7; 12 bases fit TRBD1. This CDR3 is built from 14 residues. V dropped 3 bases and J dropped 6; count of bases not matched to a gene: 3. Per germline, CDR1 LGHNT and CDR2 FRNRAP. The CDR3 DNA follows: TGTGCTAGTGGTTTAATGGGACAGGGGGCCGAGCAGTACTTC. It specifies CASGLMGQGAEQYF. The whole variable domain, filled in from reference TRBV12-5 and TRBJ2-7, reads DARVTQTPRHKVTEMGQEVTMRCQPILGHNTVFWYRQTMMQGLELLAYFRNRAPLDDSGMPKDRFSAEMPDATLATLKIQPSEPRDSAVYFCASGLMGQGAEQYFGPGTRLTVT.

The chain employs TRBV18 and TRBJ1-3; 9 bases match TRBD1. This CDR3 spans 16 amino acids. Germline loops: CDR1 KGHSH, CDR2 LQKENI. V was clipped by 4 bases and J by 2 bases; unmatched bases: 6. CDR3: CASSRGQGNAGNTIYF. In nucleotides, the CDR3 is TGTGCCAGCTCACGCGGACAGGGGAACGCTGGAAACACCATATATTTT.

The chain combines TRBV5-1 with TRBJ2-7; D is perhaps TRBD2 (6 bases). Germline CDR1 and CDR2: SGHRS and YFSETQ. This CDR3 has 15 amino acids. The ends were cut back, 0 bases at V and 0 bases at J, with 10 bases in the middle. This chain's CDR3 is CASSLERGSSYEQYF. The CDR3 coding sequence is TGCGCCAGCAGCTTGGAACGGGGGAGCTCCTACGAGCAGTACTTC.

The chain combines TRBV28 with TRBJ1-4; possibly TRBD1 for D (5 bases). V lost 4 bases, J lost 7 bases, and 19 bases lay in between. The germline gives CDR1 MDHEN, CDR2 SYDVKM. This CDR3 comprises 16 residues. The chain's CDR3 is CASSYPGGGNVEKLFF. CDR3 coding DNA: TGTGCCAGCAGTTACCCGGGTGGGGGGAATGTTGAAAAACTGTTTTTT.

The genes are TRBV5-4 and TRBJ1-3, with D possibly matching TRBD1 (6 bases). Trimming stripped 3 bases from V and 0 bases from J, with 10 bases between. Per the germline V gene, CDR1 is SGHNT and CDR2 is YYREEE (reference sequence). The CDR3 totals 15 residues. The CDR3 nucleotides are TGTGCCAGCAGCTCCCGGGGGCCCTCTGGAAACACCATATATTTT. Protein sequence: CASSSRGPSGNTIYF.

The V gene is TRBV5-1, the J gene TRBJ2-2; D tentatively reads TRBD1 or TRBD2 (7 bases each). Germline lookup yields CDR1 SGHRS and CDR2 YFSETQ. The CDR3 runs 15 residues. V was trimmed by 2 bases and J by 5 bases, leaving 13 bases between them. The CDR3 bases are TGCGCCAGCAGCTTTAACAGGGGAGGGACCGGGGAGCTGTTTTTT. This sequence encodes CASSFNRGGTGELFF.

The chain has TRBV20-1 and TRBJ1-1; a possible D gene is TRBD1 (6 bases). The length of the CDR3 is 11 residues. V was shortened by 6 bases and J by 6 bases, with 11 bases between the two germline ends. Germline V gene lookup returns CDR1 DFQATT and CDR2 SNEGSKA (reference sequence). The DNA for the CDR3 is TGCAGTGCAACAGGGCTCGCTGAAGCTTTCTTT. Translating gives CSATGLAEAFF.

The chain is built from TRBV20-1 and TRBJ1-6; D is unresolved. Germline V gene sequence: CDR1 DFQATT, CDR2 SNEGSKA (reference sequence). V gave up 0 bases and J gave up 15 bases, with 6 bases separating them. The CDR3 runs to 10 residues. DNA of the CDR3: TGCAGTGCTAGAGAAGAACTCCTCCACTTT. This gives the protein CSAREELLHF.

The chain is built from TRBV6-5 and TRBJ1-1; D is ambiguous. The CDR3 is made up of 13 amino acids. The germline V gene encodes CDR1 MNHEY and CDR2 SVGAGI. Trimming shortened V by 6 bases and J by 6 bases, and 14 bases separated the two germline ends. In DNA, the CDR3 is TGTGCCAGCAGGATGGGCACATACTCTGAAGCTTTCTTT. It is translated as CASRMGTYSEAFF.

This sequence joins TRBV6-1 and TRBJ1-2; TRBD1 matches 8 bases. The CDR3 has 16 amino acids. J lost 4 bases, V lost 4 bases, and 11 bases had no gene match. From germline, CDR1 is MNHNS and CDR2 SASEGT. The CDR3 sequence: CASSADVGQGIYGYTF. CDR3 sequence (DNA): TGTGCCAGCAGTGCCGACGTCGGACAGGGAATCTATGGCTACACCTTC.

This clone was seen just once. The rearrangement uses TRBV30 and TRBJ2-1; D gene uncertain. CDR3 length: 13 residues. CDR1 and CDR2 from the germline V gene are GTSNPN and SVGIG (reference sequence). Deletions cut 4 bases from V and 9 bases from J, with 16 bases between. As DNA, the CDR3 is TGTGCCTGGACGTGGATGGGATACGGTGAGCAGTTCTTC. Its translation is CAWTWMGYGEQFF.

This rearrangement joins TRBV18 to TRBJ1-1; 7 nucleotides line up with TRBD1. With 6 bases clipped from V and 3 bases from J, the junction kept 7 bases outside the gene matches. Per germline, CDR1 KGHSH and CDR2 LQKENI. The CDR3 extends over 14 amino acids. In nucleotides, the CDR3 is TGTGCCAGCTCCGGGGTACAGGGGTACACTGAAGCTTTCTTT. This gives the protein CASSGVQGYTEAFF.